The source of this T cell receptor beta chain is a study of T cells in localized non-small cell lung cancer. This clone was seen a single time. Its antigen is undetermined. Findings and limits, study-wide: There was higher T cell clonality in uninvolved adjacent lung than in tumor, and it was highest there.

Libraries were prepared by immunoSEQ multiplex PCR; TCRdb keeps only in-frame clonotypes and omits some of them. The sample holds around 30,000 clones, 88% seen once. The sample was peripheral blood, taken before any cancer treatment. The receptor's source is a female donor of 60 years or more with stage III squamous cell lung carcinoma.

As DNA, the CDR3 is TGTGCCAGCAGTTACGAAACGGGCACTAATTCACCCCTCCACTTT. Its translation: CASSYETGTNSPLHF. The chain recombines TRBV6-5 with TRBJ1-6; D uncertain. The V gene lost 2 bases and the J gene lost 6 bases, with 11 bases spanning the gap. The CDR3 is made up of 15 amino acids. Germline assignment: CDR1 MNHEY and CDR2 SVGAGI.